The T cell receptor (beta chain) under discussion was sequenced for a study of control samples from healthy donors and cancer patients. V lost 7 bases to trimming and J lost 5 bases, with 11 bases between them. The CDR3 loop spans 12 amino acids. CDR1 and CDR2 (germline): LNHDA, SQIVND (reference sequence). Sequenced by immunoSEQ multiplex PCR; TCRdb stores in-frame clones only, minus some. The sample has about 120,000 clones; 89% are singletons. The chain couples TRBV19 to TRBJ1-2; D not certain. The sequenced material came from blood. The TCR originated in a man aged 45-65 years in good health. CDR3 DNA: TGTGCCAGTAACAACTGGGGTTATGGCTACACCTTC. As protein: CASNNWGYGYTF.